Below, 26 T cell receptor beta chains from the same sample are listed, as sequenced in a study of cytomegalovirus exposure and HLA in healthy donors. The PCR ran on 60 Vbeta and 13 Jbeta primers. Measured with immunoSEQ multiplex PCR; TCRdb has only the in-frame clones, and not every one. The sample has some 160,000 clones, about 88% seen once; the top ten hold about 2.5%. The sequenced material came from PBMCs. The origin of the receptors is a man under 40 in good health and CMV-seropositive.

The V gene is TRBV6-4, the J gene TRBJ1-5, with 7 bases fitting TRBD1. Trimming removed 2 bases from V and 6 bases from J; junction bases left unmatched: 10. This CDR3 region has 16 residues. Germline lookup yields CDR1 MRHNA and CDR2 SNTAGT. As DNA, the CDR3 is TGTGCCAGCAGTGACCTATATGACAGGGAGGTTCAGCCCCAGCATTTT. It yields the protein CASSDLYDREVQPQHF.

With regard to this clone: At one end the junction does not follow the germline gene, possibly because of a read error. The chain links TRBV7-9 to TRBJ2-5, with 13 bases identical to TRBD2. This CDR3 is built from 16 residues. Germline CDR1 SEHNR, CDR2 FQNEAQ (reference sequence). DNA of the CDR3: TGTTCCAGCAGCTTCTGGACTAGCGGGAGCACGGAGACCCAGTACTTC. Translation gives CSSSFWTSGSTETQYF.

The chain uses TRBV9 and TRBJ2-2; D unclear. V was pared by 2 bases and J by 8 bases, with 7 bases between. CDR1 and CDR2 from the germline V gene are SGDLS and YYNGEE. This CDR3 contains 12 residues. The CDR3 DNA reads TGTGCCAGCAGCGTCCCCGAGGGGGAGCTGTTTTTT. It specifies CASSVPEGELFF.

V and J are TRBV7-3 and TRBJ2-3, with D possibly TRBD2 on 7 matching bases. Trimming shortened V by 1 base and J by 0 bases, and 11 bases separated the two germline ends. Looked up from germline, CDR1 is SGHTA and CDR2 is FQGTGA. This CDR3 has 16 residues. The CDR3 DNA follows: TGTGCCAGCAGCTTAATGGCGGGGGCTAGCACAGATACGCAGTATTTT. Amino acids: CASSLMAGASTDTQYF.

Of note for this clone: A read error may produce the germline difference seen at one junction end. V is TRBV7-7 and J is TRBJ2-1; TRBD2 matches at 15 bases. This CDR3 has 17 amino acids. The germline CDR1 and CDR2 sequences are SSHAT and FNYEAQ (reference sequence). The CDR3 here is CASSLAPGLAGGGEQFF. Here the CDR3 DNA reads TGTGCTAGCAGCTTAGCGCCGGGACTAGCGGGAGGAGGTGAGCAGTTCTTC.

V gene TRBV5-1 combines with J gene TRBJ2-1, with a tentative D call TRBD1 (5 bases). The CDR3 runs to 13 residues. Trimming removed 2 bases from V and 9 bases from J, with 12 bases in between. Germline lookup yields CDR1 SGHRS and CDR2 YFSETQ. The CDR3 DNA is TGCGCCAGCAGCTTCAGGGTAGAAGGTGAGCAGTTCTTC. It encodes CASSFRVEGEQFF.

The V call is TRBV15, the J call TRBJ1-1; 8 nucleotides line up with TRBD1. Germline V lookup: CDR1 LNHNV, CDR2 YYDKDF (reference sequence). After removal of 0 bases from V and 1 base from J, the junction contained 4 bases not matched to a gene. The CDR3 contains 16 residues. DNA of the CDR3: TGTGCCACCAGCAGAGACCTGGGGACAGGGAACACTGAAGCTTTCTTT. Translating gives CATSRDLGTGNTEAFF.

The gene calls are TRBV6-5 and TRBJ2-1; 12 nucleotides agree with TRBD2. The V gene's germline CDR1 is MNHEY and CDR2 SVGAGI. The CDR3 covers 16 residues. The junction had 8 bases not matched to a gene; V was cut back by 2 bases and J by 9 bases. Here the CDR3 DNA reads TGTGCCAGCAGTTACCCCCTAGCGGGAGGGCCGGGTGAGCAGTTCTTC. Translated: CASSYPLAGGPGEQFF.

The V gene is TRBV9, the J gene TRBJ2-7; TRBD2 matches at 9 bases. V gave up 0 bases and J gave up 7 bases; unmatched junction bases: 8. The CDR3 is 15 amino acids. The germline CDR1 and CDR2 sequences are SGDLS and YYNGEE. The CDR3 reads CASSVATSGYGEQYF. The DNA for the CDR3 is TGTGCCAGCAGCGTAGCTACTAGCGGGTACGGGGAGCAGTACTTC.

This chain links TRBV19 with TRBJ2-3; 10 bases agree with TRBD1. V trimming: 3 bases; J trimming: 4 bases; junction bases outside the gene matches: 1. Germline lookup yields CDR1 LNHDA and CDR2 SQIVND (reference sequence). The CDR3 extends over 14 amino acids. CDR3 amino acids: CASSMGQGPDTQYF. The CDR3 nucleotides read TGTGCCAGTAGTATGGGACAGGGGCCAGATACGCAGTATTTT.

This clone was seen once. The J gene is TRBJ1-4, the V gene TRBV4-1; 8 bases agree with TRBD1. CDR3 length: 15 amino acids. V shed 1 base and J 6 bases; nucleotides not matched to a gene: 4. Per the germline V gene, CDR1 is MGHRA and CDR2 is YSYEKL. This CDR3 reads CASSQASTGDEKLFF. CDR3 DNA: TGCGCCAGCAGCCAAGCGTCGACAGGGGATGAAAAACTGTTTTTT.

The chain is built from TRBV11-3 and TRBJ1-3; 11 bases fit TRBD1. J gave up 2 bases and V 1 base, and 4 bases lay outside the gene matches. Germline CDR1 and CDR2: SGHNT and YENEEA. The CDR3 spans 17 residues. CDR3 DNA sequence: TGTGCCAGCAGCTTAGCTCCGGGACAGGGGGCTGGAAACACCATATATTTT. Translated: CASSLAPGQGAGNTIYF.

This chain joins TRBV14 and TRBJ2-2; D not resolved. The V gene's germline CDR1 is SGHDN and CDR2 FVKESK. CDR3 size: 14 residues. The germline V and J ends were trimmed by 4 bases and 6 bases, with 12 bases remaining between them. The CDR3 DNA sequence: TGTGCCAGCAGCCCGCTTACAGATTCCGGGGAGCTGTTTTTT. Translation gives CASSPLTDSGELFF.

CDR3 sequence: CASSGQGEGLGQPQHF. CDR3 DNA: TGTGCCAGCAGTGGACAGGGGGAAGGTCTCGGTCAGCCCCAGCATTTT. The chain employs TRBV2 and TRBJ1-5, with 9 bases fitting TRBD1. Germline lookup yields CDR1 SNHLY and CDR2 FYNNEI. V was clipped by 4 bases and J by 6 bases; unmatched bases: 10. The CDR3 is 16 residues long. The variable domain in full, completed from reference TRBV2 and TRBJ1-5, reads EPEVTQTPSHQVTQMGQEVILRCVPISNHLYFYWYRQILGQKVEFLVSFYNNEISEKSEIFDDQFSVERPDGSNFTLKIRSTKLEDSAMYFCASSGQGEGLGQPQHFGDGTRLSIL.

The chain has TRBV11-2 and TRBJ2-6; D unresolved. CDR3 length equals 17 residues. The V end lost 0 bases, the J end lost 0 bases, and 9 bases lay between the germline ends. From germline, CDR1 is SGHAT and CDR2 FQNNGV. CDR3 in DNA: TGTGCCAGCAGCTTAGATACGGTTAGCTCTGGGGCCAACGTCCTGACTTTC. This gives the protein CASSLDTVSSGANVLTF.

The chain employs TRBV5-5 and TRBJ2-7; tentative D call: TRBD1 (6 bases). The CDR3 sequence is 13 residues long. Germline-derived CDR1 and CDR2 are SGHKS and YYEKEE (reference sequence). Trimming left V 5 bases short and J 2 bases short, with 11 bases between. The CDR3 DNA is TGTGCCAGCAGTTTACAGGGCCCCTACGAGCAGTACGTC. This gives the protein CASSLQGPYEQYV.

The chain joins TRBV7-9 to TRBJ2-1; 7 bases agree with TRBD1. With 2 bases clipped from V and 6 bases from J, the junction kept 10 bases outside the gene matches. Germline V CDR1 and CDR2: SEHNR, FQNEAQ (reference sequence). The CDR3 has 16 amino acids. The DNA of the CDR3 is TGTGCCAGCAGCTTACGACAGGGTGAATCGGTCAATGAGCAGTTCTTC. Protein sequence: CASSLRQGESVNEQFF.

V and J are TRBV27 and TRBJ2-6; the D gene is possibly TRBD2 (6 bases). Trimming cost V 8 bases and J 4 bases, with 18 bases left between them. CDR1 MNHEY and CDR2 SMNVEV come from the germline V gene (reference sequence). This CDR3 has 16 amino acids. The CDR3 DNA reads as TGTGCCAGCCACCAATCCCCGGGAGCAGGGGCCAACGTCCTGACTTTC. The encoded protein is CASHQSPGAGANVLTF. The complete variable domain, with remaining parts taken from reference TRBV27 and TRBJ2-6, reads EAQVTQNPRYLITVTGKKLTVTCSQNMNHEYMSWYRQDPGLGLRQIYYSMNVEVTDKGDVPEGYKVSRKEKRNFPLILESPSPNQTSLYFCASHQSPGAGANVLTFGAGSRLTVL.

The CDR3 DNA sequence: TGCGCCAGCAGCCAAAAACGCCCACGAGACAGGGGGCGGAACACCGGGGAGCTGTTTTTT. Residues: CASSQKRPRDRGRNTGELFF. The J gene is TRBJ2-2, the V gene TRBV4-1; 10 nucleotides line up with TRBD1. This CDR3 has 20 residues. J lost 1 base, V lost 2 bases, and 13 bases had no gene match. CDR1 is MGHRA and CDR2 is YSYEKL in the germline V gene.

In DNA form, the CDR3 reads TGCGCCAGCAGCGTGGACACTAAAGAGACCCAGTACTTC. Translated, it gives CASSVDTKETQYF. The genes are TRBV5-1 and TRBJ2-5, with a tentative D call TRBD1 (5 bases). The CDR3 extends over 13 amino acids. CDR1 and CDR2 from the germline V gene are SGHRS and YFSETQ. Trimming cost V 4 bases and J 3 bases, with 10 bases left between them.

V usage is TRBV29-1 and J usage is TRBJ1-1; perhaps TRBD1 as D (5 bases). The V gene lost 6 bases and the J gene lost 0 bases, with 17 bases spanning the gap. Germline assignment: CDR1 SQVTM and CDR2 ANQGSEA. CDR3 length: 15 residues. The CDR3 sequence: CSVADSAMLNTEAFF. As DNA, the CDR3 is TGCAGCGTCGCCGACAGTGCAATGTTGAACACTGAAGCTTTCTTT.

CDR3 residues: CASSSQGAAYGYTF. The CDR3 DNA reads as TGTGCCAGCAGCTCACAGGGGGCGGCCTATGGCTACACCTTC. The genes are TRBV7-6 and TRBJ1-2; 9 bases match TRBD1. V shed 4 bases and J 4 bases; nucleotides not matched to a gene: 4. CDR1 is SGHVS and CDR2 is FNYEAQ in the germline V gene. The CDR3 is 14 residues long.

This clone was counted only a few times. The rearrangement joins TRBV19 to TRBJ1-1; the match to TRBD1 covers 9 bases. The CDR3 loop spans 16 amino acids. Germline trimming cut 1 base from V and 1 base from J; bases unmatched to any gene: 4. The germline CDR1 and CDR2 sequences are LNHDA and SQIVND (reference sequence). The chain's CDR3 is CASSIGGGQGNTEAFF. The CDR3 region has the DNA TGTGCCAGTAGTATAGGAGGGGGACAGGGGAACACTGAAGCTTTCTTT.

This chain joins TRBV5-4 and TRBJ1-2, with 9 bases aligning to TRBD1. Germline assignment: CDR1 SGHNT and CDR2 YYREEE (reference sequence). V dropped 2 bases and J dropped 8; count of bases not matched to a gene: 10. The CDR3 contains 15 residues. CDR3 sequence (DNA): TGTGCCAGCAGCTTCGGGGGACAGGGAATAAACGGCTACACCTTC. Translating gives CASSFGGQGINGYTF. The complete variable domain, with remaining parts taken from reference TRBV5-4 and TRBJ1-2, reads ETGVTQSPTHLIKTRGQQVTLRCSSQSGHNTVSWYQQALGQGPQFIFQYYREEENGRGNFPPRFSGLQFPNYSSELNVNALELDDSALYLCASSFGGQGINGYTFGSGTRLTVV.

The chain employs TRBV28 and TRBJ1-3; D not certain. This CDR3 has 13 amino acids. The germline V gene encodes CDR1 MDHEN and CDR2 SYDVKM. With 6 bases removed from V and 7 bases from J, the gap between germline ends came to 13 bases. CDR3 loop: CASSEKSRNTIYF. The CDR3 DNA reads as TGTGCCAGCAGCGAAAAATCCCGGAACACCATATATTTT.

This clone has just one count. CDR3 nucleotide sequence: TGTGCCAGCAGTTCCGGGACAGGGATACTAGCGGGAAACACCGGGGAGCTGTTTTTT. Its protein product is CASSSGTGILAGNTGELFF. The chain has TRBV5-8 and TRBJ2-2; possibly TRBD2 for D (10 bases). The V end was cut by 5 bases, the J end by 2 bases, with 25 bases between. The CDR3 runs to 19 residues. Germline loops: CDR1 SGHTS, CDR2 YDEGEE.